This TCR beta chain was retrieved from a study of blood T cell repertoires in COVID-19. Study summary: Sites in the United States, Italy and Spain provided acute and convalescent COVID-19 samples. T cells, B-cell-depleted T cells, or PBMCs provided the cDNA or gDNA that served as material.

Per the original data handling: Amplified reference gene primers provided the basis for estimating nucleated cell counts. Some clones are missing from TCRdb's copy, which holds only in-frame ones; the method was immunoSEQ multiplex PCR. The D gene and trimming were derived from the DNA, and the V and J assignments and clone size from that table. This repertoire shows roughly 200,000 clones, around 90% found once; its top ten account for 0.6% to 0.8%. The V gene lost 3 bases and the J gene lost 3 bases, with 5 bases spanning the gap. The germline V gene encodes CDR1 ENHRY and CDR2 SYGVKD. The CDR3 spans 12 residues.

The sequence came from a man aged 45-65 years with acute or convalescent COVID-19. V and J are TRBV10-3 and TRBJ1-1; no clear D. The source material was peripheral blood. The CDR3 sequence: CAISDIYTEAFF. The DNA of the CDR3 is TGTGCCATCAGTGATATATACACTGAAGCTTTCTTT.